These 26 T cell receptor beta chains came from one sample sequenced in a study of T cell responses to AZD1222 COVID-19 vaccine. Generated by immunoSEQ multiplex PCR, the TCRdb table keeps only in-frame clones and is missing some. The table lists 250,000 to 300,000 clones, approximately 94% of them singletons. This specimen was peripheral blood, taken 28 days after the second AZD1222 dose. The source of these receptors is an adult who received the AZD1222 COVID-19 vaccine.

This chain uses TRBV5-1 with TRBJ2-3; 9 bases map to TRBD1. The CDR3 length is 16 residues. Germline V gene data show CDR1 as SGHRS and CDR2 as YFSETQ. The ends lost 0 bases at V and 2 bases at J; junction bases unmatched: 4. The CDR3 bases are TGCGCCAGCAGCTTGGAGGGACAGGGCTTCACAGATACGCAGTATTTT. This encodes CASSLEGQGFTDTQYF.

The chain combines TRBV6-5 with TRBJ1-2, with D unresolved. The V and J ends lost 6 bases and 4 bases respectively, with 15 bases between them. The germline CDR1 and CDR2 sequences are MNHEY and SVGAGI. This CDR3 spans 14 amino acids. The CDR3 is CASSPREGVYGYTF. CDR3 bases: TGTGCCAGCAGCCCAAGAGAAGGAGTCTATGGCTACACCTTC.

The CDR3: CASSLFVGSSYEQYF. CDR3 DNA sequence: TGTGCCAGCAGCTTATTTGTGGGGTCCTCCTACGAGCAGTACTTC. The chain recombines TRBV7-2 with TRBJ2-7; D is unclear. The germline CDR1 and CDR2 sequences are SGHTA and FQGNSA. The length of the CDR3 is 15 residues. V was pared by 2 bases and J by 0 bases, with 11 bases between. Full variable domain (outside the CDR3, taken from reference TRBV7-2 and TRBJ2-7): GAGVSQSPSNKVTEKGKDVELRCDPISGHTALYWYRQSLGQGLEFLIYFQGNSAPDKSGLPSDRFSAERTGGSVSTLTIQRTQQEDSAVYLCASSLFVGSSYEQYFGPGTRLTVT.

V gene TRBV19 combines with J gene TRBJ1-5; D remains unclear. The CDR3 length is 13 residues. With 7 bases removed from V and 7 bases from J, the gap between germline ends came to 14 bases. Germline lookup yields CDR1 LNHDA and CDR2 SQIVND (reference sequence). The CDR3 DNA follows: TGTGCCAGTACCGAGAGGGAGGGACAGCCCCAGCATTTT. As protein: CASTEREGQPQHF. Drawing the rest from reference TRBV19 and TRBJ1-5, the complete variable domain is DGGITQSPKYLFRKEGQNVTLSCEQNLNHDAMYWYRQDPGQGLRLIYYSQIVNDFQKGDIAEGYSVSREKKESFPLTVTSAQKNPTAFYLCASTEREGQPQHFGDGTRLSIL.

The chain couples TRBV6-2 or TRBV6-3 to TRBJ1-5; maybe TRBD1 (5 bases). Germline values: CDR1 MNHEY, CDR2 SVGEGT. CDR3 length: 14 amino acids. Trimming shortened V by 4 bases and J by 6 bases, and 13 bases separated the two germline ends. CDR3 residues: CASSLAGQRQPQHF. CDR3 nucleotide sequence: TGTGCCAGCAGTTTGGCAGGACAACGTCAGCCCCAGCATTTT.

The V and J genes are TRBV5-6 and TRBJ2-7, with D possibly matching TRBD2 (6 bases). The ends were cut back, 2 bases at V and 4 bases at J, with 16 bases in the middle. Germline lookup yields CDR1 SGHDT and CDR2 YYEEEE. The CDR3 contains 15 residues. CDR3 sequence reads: CASSFPTGRGYEQYF. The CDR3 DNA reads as TGTGCCAGCAGCTTCCCTACAGGCCGGGGGTACGAGCAGTACTTC.

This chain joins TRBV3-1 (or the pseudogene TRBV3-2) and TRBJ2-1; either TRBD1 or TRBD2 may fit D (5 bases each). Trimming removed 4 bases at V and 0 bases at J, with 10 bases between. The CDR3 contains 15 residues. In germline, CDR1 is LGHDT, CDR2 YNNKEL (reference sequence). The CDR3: CASSPGRISYNEQFF. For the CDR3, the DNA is TGTGCCAGCAGCCCGGGACGGATCTCCTACAATGAGCAGTTCTTC.

The CDR3 reads CASSDQGNGELFF. The CDR3 DNA sequence: TGTGCCAGCAGTGACCAGGGAAACGGGGAGCTGTTTTTT. J is TRBJ2-2 and V is TRBV2, with D perhaps TRBD1 (5 bases). V shed 3 bases and J shed 7 bases, with 9 bases lying between them. The CDR3 spans 13 residues. Germline loops: CDR1 SNHLY, CDR2 FYNNEI.

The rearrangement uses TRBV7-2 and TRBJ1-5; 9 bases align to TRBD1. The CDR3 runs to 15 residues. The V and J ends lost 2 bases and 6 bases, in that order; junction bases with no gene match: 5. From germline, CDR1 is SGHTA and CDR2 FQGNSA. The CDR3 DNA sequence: TGTGCCAGCAGCTTATGGGGACAGGGAGGTCAGCCCCAGCATTTT. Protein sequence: CASSLWGQGGQPQHF.

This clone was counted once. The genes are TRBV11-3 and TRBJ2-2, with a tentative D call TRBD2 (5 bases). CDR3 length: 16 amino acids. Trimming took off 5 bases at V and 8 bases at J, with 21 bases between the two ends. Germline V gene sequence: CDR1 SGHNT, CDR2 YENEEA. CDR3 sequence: CASSHGSRVPLGELFF. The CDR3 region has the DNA TGTGCCAGCAGCCACGGCTCGCGGGTTCCTTTGGGGGAGCTGTTTTTT. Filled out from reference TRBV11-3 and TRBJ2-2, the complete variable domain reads EAGVVQSPRYKIIEKKQPVAFWCNPISGHNTLYWYLQNLGQGPELLIRYENEEAVDDSQLPKDRFSAERLKGVDSTLKIQPAELGDSAVYLCASSHGSRVPLGELFFGEGSRLTVL.

CDR3: CASSLAPSDEQYF. The CDR3 DNA reads TGTGCCAGCAGCTTAGCCCCCAGCGACGAGCAGTACTTC. The gene calls are TRBV7-9 and TRBJ2-7; unclear D gene. The CDR3 is 13 amino acids. V shed 0 bases and J shed 5 bases, with 8 bases lying between them. The germline gives CDR1 SEHNR, CDR2 FQNEAQ (reference sequence). Complete variable domain (other parts from reference TRBV7-9 and TRBJ2-7): DTGVSQNPRHKITKRGQNVTFRCDPISEHNRLYWYRQTLGQGPEFLTYFQNEAQLEKSRLLSDRFSAERPKGSFSTLEIQRTEQGDSAMYLCASSLAPSDEQYFGPGTRLTVT.

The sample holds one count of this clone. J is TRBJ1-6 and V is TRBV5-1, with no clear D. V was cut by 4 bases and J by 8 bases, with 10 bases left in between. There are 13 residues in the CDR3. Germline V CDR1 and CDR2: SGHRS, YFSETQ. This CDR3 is CASSLKLDSPLHF. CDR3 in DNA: TGCGCCAGCAGCCTCAAGTTGGATTCACCCCTCCACTTT.

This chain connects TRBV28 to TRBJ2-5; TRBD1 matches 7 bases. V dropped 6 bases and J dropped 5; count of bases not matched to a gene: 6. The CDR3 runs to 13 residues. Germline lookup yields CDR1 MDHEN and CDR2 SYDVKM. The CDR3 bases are TGTGCCAGCAGCCAGACAGGGAAGGAGACCCAGTACTTC. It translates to CASSQTGKETQYF.

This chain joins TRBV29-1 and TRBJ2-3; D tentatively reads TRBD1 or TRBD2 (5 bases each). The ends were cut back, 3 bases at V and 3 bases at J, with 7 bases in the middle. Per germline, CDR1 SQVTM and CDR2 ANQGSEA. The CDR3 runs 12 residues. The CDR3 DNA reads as TGCAGCGTTGATGAGGGGACAGATACGCAGTATTTT. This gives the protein CSVDEGTDTQYF.

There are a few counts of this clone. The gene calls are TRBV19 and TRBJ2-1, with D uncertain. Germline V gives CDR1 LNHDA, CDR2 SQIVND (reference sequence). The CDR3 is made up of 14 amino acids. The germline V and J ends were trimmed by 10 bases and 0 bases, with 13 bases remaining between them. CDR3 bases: TGTGCCACCAGTTATGGCAACTCCTACAATGAGCAGTTCTTC. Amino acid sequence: CATSYGNSYNEQFF. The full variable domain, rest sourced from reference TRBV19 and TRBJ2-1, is DGGITQSPKYLFRKEGQNVTLSCEQNLNHDAMYWYRQDPGQGLRLIYYSQIVNDFQKGDIAEGYSVSREKKESFPLTVTSAQKNPTAFYLCATSYGNSYNEQFFGPGTRLTVL.

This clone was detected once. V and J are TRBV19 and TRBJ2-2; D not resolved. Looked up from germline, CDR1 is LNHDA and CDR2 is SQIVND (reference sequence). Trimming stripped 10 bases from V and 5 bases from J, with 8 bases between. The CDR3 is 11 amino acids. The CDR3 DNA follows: TGTGCCACCGGGCTTACCGGGGAGCTGTTTTTT. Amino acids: CATGLTGELFF.

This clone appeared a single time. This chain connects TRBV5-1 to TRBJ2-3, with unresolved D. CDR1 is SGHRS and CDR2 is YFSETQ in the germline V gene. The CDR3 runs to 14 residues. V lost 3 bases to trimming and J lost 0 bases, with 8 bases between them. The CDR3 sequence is CASSWTDSTDTQYF. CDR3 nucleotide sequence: TGCGCCAGCAGCTGGACGGATAGCACAGATACGCAGTATTTT.

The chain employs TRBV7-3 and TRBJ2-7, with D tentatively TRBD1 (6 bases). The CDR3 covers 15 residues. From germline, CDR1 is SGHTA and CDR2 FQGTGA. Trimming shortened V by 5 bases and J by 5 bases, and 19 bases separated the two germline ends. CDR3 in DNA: TGTGCCAGCAGCCCCTCACAGGGCTCTATCGACGAGCAGTACTTC. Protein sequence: CASSPSQGSIDEQYF.

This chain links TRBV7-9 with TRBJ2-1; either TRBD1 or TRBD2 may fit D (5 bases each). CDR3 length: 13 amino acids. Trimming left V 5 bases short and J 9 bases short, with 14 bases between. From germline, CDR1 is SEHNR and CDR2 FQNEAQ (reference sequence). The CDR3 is CASSQQGAGEQFF. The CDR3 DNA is TGTGCCAGCAGCCAGCAAGGGGCGGGTGAGCAGTTCTTC.

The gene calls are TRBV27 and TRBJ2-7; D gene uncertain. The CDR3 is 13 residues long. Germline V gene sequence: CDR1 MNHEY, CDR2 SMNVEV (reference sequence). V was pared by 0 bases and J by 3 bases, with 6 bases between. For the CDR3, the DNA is TGTGCCAGCAGTTTATCAGTCTACTACGAGCAGTACTTC. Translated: CASSLSVYYEQYF.

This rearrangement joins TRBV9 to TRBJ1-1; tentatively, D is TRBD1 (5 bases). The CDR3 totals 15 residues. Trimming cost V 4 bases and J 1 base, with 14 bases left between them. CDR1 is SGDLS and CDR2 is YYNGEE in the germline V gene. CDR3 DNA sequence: TGTGCCAGCAGCCCTAGTGGGACGGGGAACACTGAAGCTTTCTTT. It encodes CASSPSGTGNTEAFF.

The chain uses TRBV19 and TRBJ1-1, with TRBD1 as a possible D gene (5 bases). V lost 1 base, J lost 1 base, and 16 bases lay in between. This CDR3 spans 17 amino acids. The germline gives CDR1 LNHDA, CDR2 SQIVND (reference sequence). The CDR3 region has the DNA TGTGCCAGTAGTATAGGACTCGGGGCGGTCGCGAACACTGAAGCTTTCTTT. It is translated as CASSIGLGAVANTEAFF.

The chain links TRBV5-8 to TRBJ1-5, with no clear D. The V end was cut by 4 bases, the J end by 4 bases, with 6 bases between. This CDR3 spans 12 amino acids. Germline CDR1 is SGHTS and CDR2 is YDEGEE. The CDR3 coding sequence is TGTGCCAGCAGCCCTCCTAATCAGCCCCAGCATTTT. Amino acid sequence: CASSPPNQPQHF.

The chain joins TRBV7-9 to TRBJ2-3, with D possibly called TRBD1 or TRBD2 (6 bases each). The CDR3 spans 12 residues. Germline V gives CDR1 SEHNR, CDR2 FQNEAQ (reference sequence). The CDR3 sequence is CAGGPRGDTQYF. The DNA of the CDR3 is TGTGCTGGGGGGCCCCGTGGAGATACGCAGTATTTT.

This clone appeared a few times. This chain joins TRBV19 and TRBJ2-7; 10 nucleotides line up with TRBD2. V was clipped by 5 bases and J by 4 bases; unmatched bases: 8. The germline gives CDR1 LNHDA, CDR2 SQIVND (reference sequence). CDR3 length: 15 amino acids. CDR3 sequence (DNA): TGTGCCAGTAGTGAGACCGGGACTAGCGCTTACGAGCAGTACTTC. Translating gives CASSETGTSAYEQYF. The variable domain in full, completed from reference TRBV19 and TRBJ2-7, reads DGGITQSPKYLFRKEGQNVTLSCEQNLNHDAMYWYRQDPGQGLRLIYYSQIVNDFQKGDIAEGYSVSREKKESFPLTVTSAQKNPTAFYLCASSETGTSAYEQYFGPGTRLTVT.

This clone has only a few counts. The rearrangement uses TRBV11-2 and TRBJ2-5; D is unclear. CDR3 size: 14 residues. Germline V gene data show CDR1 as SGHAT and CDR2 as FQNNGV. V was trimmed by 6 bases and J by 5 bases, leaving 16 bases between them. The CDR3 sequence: CASRALMSTETQYF. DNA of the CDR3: TGTGCCAGCAGAGCTTTAATGAGTACCGAGACCCAGTACTTC.